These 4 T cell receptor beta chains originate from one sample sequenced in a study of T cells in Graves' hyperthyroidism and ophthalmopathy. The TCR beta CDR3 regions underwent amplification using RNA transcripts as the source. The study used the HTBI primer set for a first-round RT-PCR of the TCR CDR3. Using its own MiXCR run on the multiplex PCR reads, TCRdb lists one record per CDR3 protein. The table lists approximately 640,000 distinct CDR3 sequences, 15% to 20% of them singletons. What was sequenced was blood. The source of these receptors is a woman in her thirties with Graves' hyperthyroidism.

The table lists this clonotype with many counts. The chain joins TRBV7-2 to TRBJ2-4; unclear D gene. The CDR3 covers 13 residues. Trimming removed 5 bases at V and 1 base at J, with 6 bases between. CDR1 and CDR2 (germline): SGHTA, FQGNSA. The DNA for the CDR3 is TGTGCCAGCAGCCAAGTGGCCAAAAACATTCAGTACTTC. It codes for CASSQVAKNIQYF. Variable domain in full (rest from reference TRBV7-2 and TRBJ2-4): GAGVSQSPSNKVTEKGKDVELRCDPISGHTALYWYRQSLGQGLEFLIYFQGNSAPDKSGLPSDRFSAERTGGSVSTLTIQRTQQEDSAVYLCASSQVAKNIQYFGAGTRLSVL.

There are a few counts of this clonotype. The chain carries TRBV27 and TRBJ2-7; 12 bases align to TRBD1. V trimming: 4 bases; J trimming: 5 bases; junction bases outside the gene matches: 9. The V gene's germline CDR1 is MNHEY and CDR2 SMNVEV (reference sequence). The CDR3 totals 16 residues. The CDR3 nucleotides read TGTGCCAGCAGTTGGTCCTGGGACAGGGGGCGCGACGAGCAGTACTTC. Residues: CASSWSWDRGRDEQYF.

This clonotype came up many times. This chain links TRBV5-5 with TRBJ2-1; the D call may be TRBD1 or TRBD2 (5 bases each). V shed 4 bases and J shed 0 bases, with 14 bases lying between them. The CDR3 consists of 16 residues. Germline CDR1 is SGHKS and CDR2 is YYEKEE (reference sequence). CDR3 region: CASSPGTGSSYNEQFF. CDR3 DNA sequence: TGTGCCAGCAGCCCCGGGACGGGAAGCTCCTACAATGAGCAGTTCTTC.

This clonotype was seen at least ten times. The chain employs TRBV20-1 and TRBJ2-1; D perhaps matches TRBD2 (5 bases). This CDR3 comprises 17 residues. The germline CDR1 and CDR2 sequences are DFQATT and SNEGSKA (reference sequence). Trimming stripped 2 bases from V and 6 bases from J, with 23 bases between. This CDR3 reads CSARFAGRAPTSNEQFF. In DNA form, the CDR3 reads TGCAGTGCTAGATTTGCTGGGCGGGCCCCGACAAGCAATGAGCAGTTCTTC.